This is a list of T cell receptor beta chains from one sample in a study of blood T cell repertoires in COVID-19. The table came from immunoSEQ multiplex PCR; TCRdb's copy has only in-frame clones and leaves some out. The sample records 90,000 to 100,000 clones, approximately 89% being singletons. The specimen was peripheral blood. Receptors originate from a man aged 50 to 60 with acute or convalescent COVID-19. Each CDR3 is given with its conserved first and last residue. D genes are given only for firm matches. Size values are once, few and many counts, or a class for expanded clones, and some rows have none.

>15|TRBD2|TRBV13|once|TRBJ2-1
TGTGCCAGCACCCCCGGACTAGCGGGGGACAATGAGCAGTTCTTC
CASTPGLAGDNEQFF
>17|TRBD1|TRBV27|NA|TRBJ2-3
TGTGCCAGCAGTTTAGCCCCCGGGACAGGGGAGACAGATACGCAGTATTTT
CASSLAPGTGETDTQYF
>15|NA|TRBV18|NA|TRBJ1-5
TGTGCCAGCTCCCCTTCCTCTTATAGCAATCAGCCCCAGCATTTT
CASSPSSYSNQPQHF
>13|TRBD1|TRBV6-5|NA|TRBJ1-2
TGTGCCAGCAGTTACACAGACAGGGGTGGCTACACCTTC
CASSYTDRGGYTF
>17|NA|TRBV11-2|NA|TRBJ2-2
TGTGCCAGCAGCTTATTGCGTCCAGGACCCCAGGGCGGGGAGCTGTTTTTT
CASSLLRPGPQGGELFF
>16|TRBD2|TRBV11-3|NA|TRBJ2-1
TGTGCCAGCAGCTCCCTGACTAGCGGGAGTAATGATGAGCAGTTCTTC
CASSSLTSGSNDEQFF
>14|TRBD2|TRBV29-1|NA|TRBJ2-3
TGCAGCGCCCGAGCGGGATCTAGCACAGATACGCAGTATTTT
CSARAGSSTDTQYF
>21|TRBD2|TRBV18|once|TRBJ2-5
TGTGCCAGCTCACCACTACCCCCGACTAGCGGGAGTGAAGGAAGGCAAGAGACCCAGTACTTC
CASSPLPPTSGSEGRQETQYF
>15|NA|TRBV19|NA|TRBJ2-3
TGTGCCAGTAGTATAAGGGCAGGGATCACAGATACGCAGTATTTT
CASSIRAGITDTQYF
>13|TRBD2|TRBV6-6|NA|TRBJ2-1
TGTGCCAGCATGGATCTAGCGGGGAATGAGCAGTTCTTC
CASMDLAGNEQFF
>15|NA|TRBV3-1/TRBV3-2|once|TRBJ2-1
TGTGCCAGCAGCTTGGGACTTAGGCGTAACAATGAGCAGTTCTTC
CASSLGLRRNNEQFF
>15|NA|TRBV7-3|NA|TRBJ2-2
TGTGCCAGCAGCTTAAATCCAGGGAACACCGGGGAGCTGTTTTTT
CASSLNPGNTGELFF
>16|NA|TRBV3-1/TRBV3-2|NA|TRBJ2-4
TGTGCCAGCAGCCAAGAATTGGGGAGAGCCAAAAACATTCAGTACTTC
CASSQELGRAKNIQYF
>14|NA|TRBV6-4|once|TRBJ2-3
TGTGCCAGCAGTCTCCACTCCCAGGCAGATACGCAGTATTTT
CASSLHSQADTQYF
>14|TRBD2|TRBV3-1/TRBV3-2|NA|TRBJ2-5
TGTGCCAGCAGCCTAAGCGGGAGGGAAGAGACCCAGTACTTC
CASSLSGREETQYF
>16|NA|TRBV19|NA|TRBJ1-6
TGTGCCAGTAGACACTCGACAGAGGCGTATAATTCACCCCTCCACTTT
CASRHSTEAYNSPLHF
>15|NA|TRBV5-4|NA|TRBJ2-3
TGTGCCAGCAGCCTGGAGGGGGCCACGACAGATACGCAGTATTTT
CASSLEGATTDTQYF
>15|NA|TRBV6-4|NA|TRBJ1-2
TGTGCCAGCAGTGACAAACAGGGTAGAAACTATGGCTACACCTTC
CASSDKQGRNYGYTF
>16|TRBD2|TRBV9|NA|TRBJ2-5
TGTGCCAGCAGCGTAGGTCTAGCGGGGATCCAAGAGACCCAGTACTTC
CASSVGLAGIQETQYF
>14|NA|TRBV2|few|TRBJ1-2
TGTGCCAGCAGTGAAGGGGGGCGCTTCTATGGCTACACCTTC
CASSEGGRFYGYTF
>14|NA|TRBV5-1|NA|TRBJ1-1
TGCGCCAGCAGCCCGGGACTGTGGAACACTGAAGCTTTCTTT
CASSPGLWNTEAFF
>14|TRBD1|TRBV27|NA|TRBJ1-4
TGTGCCAGCAGTCGCCGGGACAGTAATGAAAAACTGTTTTTT
CASSRRDSNEKLFF
>13|NA|TRBV6-5|NA|TRBJ1-1
TGTGCCAGCAGAGCCGGGTCCTTCCGTCTAGCTTTCTTT
CASRAGSFRLAFF
>13|NA|TRBV5-1|NA|TRBJ2-1
TGCGCCAGCAGCTTTGAGTCCTACAATGAGCAGTTCTTC
CASSFESYNEQFF
>14|NA|TRBV5-4|NA|TRBJ2-3
TGTGCCAGCAGCTTGGCGACTCCCACAGATACGCAGTATTTT
CASSLATPTDTQYF
>14|NA|TRBV5-1|NA|TRBJ1-2
TGCGCCAGCAGCGGGGGGTCCGGGATTGGTGGCTACACCTTC
CASSGGSGIGGYTF
>12|NA|TRBV7-2|NA|TRBJ1-2
TGTGCCAGCAGCTTAGTCCTCTATGGCTACACCTTC
CASSLVLYGYTF
>14|NA|TRBV5-6|NA|TRBJ1-2
TGTGCCAGCAGCTCAGGATGGGGGGATTATGGCTACACCTTC
CASSSGWGDYGYTF
>15|TRBD1|TRBV5-6|NA|TRBJ1-2
TGTGCCAGCAGTGCCGACAGGGGAGCTAACTATGGCTACACCTTC
CASSADRGANYGYTF
>14|NA|TRBV15|few|TRBJ2-7
TGTGCCACCAGCAGAGACCAGGACTCCTACGAGCAGTACTTC
CATSRDQDSYEQYF
>13|NA|TRBV5-5|NA|TRBJ2-7
TGTGCCAGCAGCTTGGCCGGGCGGGTCGAGCAGTACTTC
CASSLAGRVEQYF
>15|TRBD1|TRBV6-5|few|TRBJ1-1
TGTGCCAGCAGAATGAGGACAGGGACGAACACTGAAGCTTTCTTT
CASRMRTGTNTEAFF
>15|TRBD1|TRBV6-5|NA|TRBJ2-2
TGTGCCAGCAGCTCAGGGGGTGCGAACACCGGGGAGCTGTTTTTT
CASSSGGANTGELFF
>15|NA|TRBV19|once|TRBJ2-1
TGTGCCAGCACTCCGCTCGGGGTTCCCTACAATGAGCAGTTCTTC
CASTPLGVPYNEQFF
>13|NA|TRBV10-2|once|TRBJ2-5
TGCGCCAGCAGGGGGACGGGGGACGAGACCCAGTACTTC
CASRGTGDETQYF
>15|NA|TRBV11-3|NA|TRBJ2-7
TGTGCCAGCAGCTTGATTGGGGGCGAGAGTTACGAGCAGTACTTC
CASSLIGGESYEQYF
>13|NA|TRBV27|NA|TRBJ2-7
TGTGCCAGCTCTCCCGGCGGGTCCTACGAGCAGTACTTC
CASSPGGSYEQYF
>14|NA|TRBV6-5|once|TRBJ2-7
TGTGCCACTCTCGAAGGGGGGGGCCCCTACGAGCAGTACTTC
CATLEGGGPYEQYF
>13|NA|TRBV7-9|NA|TRBJ2-7
TGTGCCAGCAGCGAGGACTCAGCCTTCGAGCAGTACTTC
CASSEDSAFEQYF
>15|TRBD2|TRBV14|NA|TRBJ2-7
TGTGCCAGCAGCCAAGATGCGGGAGGGACCTACGAGCAGTACTTC
CASSQDAGGTYEQYF
>15|NA|TRBV9|NA|TRBJ1-1
TGTGCCAGCAGCGCTCATACACAGCCCTCCACTGAAGCTTTCTTT
CASSAHTQPSTEAFF
>15|NA|TRBV18|once|TRBJ2-5
TGTGCCAGCTCACCAAGTGTAACAGTTGGGGAGACCCAGTACTTC
CASSPSVTVGETQYF
>15|NA|TRBV5-1|NA|TRBJ2-2
TGCGCCAGCAGATCAGGGGAGCGGAGCACCGGGGAGCTGTTTTTT
CASRSGERSTGELFF
>16|NA|TRBV5-1|NA|TRBJ1-2
TGCGCCAGCAGCTTGGCCTATCGGGGGGCAAGGAATGGCTACACCTTC
CASSLAYRGARNGYTF
>17|TRBD2|TRBV10-2|NA|TRBJ2-1
TGCGCCAGCAAAGGACTAGCGGGAGGGCCGTCCTACAATGAGCAGTTCTTC
CASKGLAGGPSYNEQFF
>13|TRBD2|TRBV14|few|TRBJ2-1
TGTGCCAGCAGCTCCGGGACTAGCAATGAGCAGTTCTTC
CASSSGTSNEQFF
>15|TRBD1|TRBV19|few|TRBJ2-7
TGTGCCAGTAGTGATTCCGGGACAGCCTCCTACGAGCAGTACTTC
CASSDSGTASYEQYF
>18|TRBD2|TRBV18|once|TRBJ2-3
TGTGCCAGCTCACTTCTATCGACTAGCGGGAAAGGGGTAGATACGCAGTATTTT
CASSLLSTSGKGVDTQYF
>14|NA|TRBV19|once|TRBJ2-7
TGTGCCAGTAGTATATTTGGACACCCCTACGAGCAGTACTTC
CASSIFGHPYEQYF
>15|TRBD2|TRBV3-1/TRBV3-2|NA|TRBJ2-1
TGTGCCAGCAGCCAAGGAGCGGGAGCTTACAATGAGCAGTTCTTC
CASSQGAGAYNEQFF
>15|NA|TRBV3-1/TRBV3-2|NA|TRBJ2-3
TGTGCCAGCAGCCAAGGTCGTACTAGCACAGATACGCAGTATTTT
CASSQGRTSTDTQYF
>15|TRBD2|TRBV4-1|NA|TRBJ2-7
TGCGCCAGCAGCCAAGACCCCCTAGCGGGAGACGAGCAGTACTTC
CASSQDPLAGDEQYF
>15|TRBD1|TRBV6-5|NA|TRBJ1-1
TGTGCCAGCATTGGGGACAGACACATGAACACTGAAGCTTTCTTT
CASIGDRHMNTEAFF
>14|NA|TRBV19|NA|TRBJ2-2
TGTGCCAGTAGTATAGAACTAAACACCGGGGAGCTGTTTTTT
CASSIELNTGELFF